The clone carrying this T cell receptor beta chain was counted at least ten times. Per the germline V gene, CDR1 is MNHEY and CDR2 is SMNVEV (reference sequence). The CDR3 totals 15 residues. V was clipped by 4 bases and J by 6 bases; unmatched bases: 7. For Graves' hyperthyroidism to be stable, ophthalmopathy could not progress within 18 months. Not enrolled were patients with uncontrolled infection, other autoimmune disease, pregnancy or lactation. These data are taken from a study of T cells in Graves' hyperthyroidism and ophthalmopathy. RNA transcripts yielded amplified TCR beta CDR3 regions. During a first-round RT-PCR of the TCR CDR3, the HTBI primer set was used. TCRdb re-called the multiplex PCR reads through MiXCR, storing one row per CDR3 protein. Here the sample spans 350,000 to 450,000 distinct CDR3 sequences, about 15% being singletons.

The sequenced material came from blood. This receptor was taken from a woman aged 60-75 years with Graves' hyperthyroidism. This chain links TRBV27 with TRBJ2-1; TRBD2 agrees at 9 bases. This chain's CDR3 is CASSSFSGRGNEQFF. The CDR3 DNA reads TGTGCCAGCAGTTCCTTTAGCGGGAGAGGCAATGAGCAGTTCTTC.